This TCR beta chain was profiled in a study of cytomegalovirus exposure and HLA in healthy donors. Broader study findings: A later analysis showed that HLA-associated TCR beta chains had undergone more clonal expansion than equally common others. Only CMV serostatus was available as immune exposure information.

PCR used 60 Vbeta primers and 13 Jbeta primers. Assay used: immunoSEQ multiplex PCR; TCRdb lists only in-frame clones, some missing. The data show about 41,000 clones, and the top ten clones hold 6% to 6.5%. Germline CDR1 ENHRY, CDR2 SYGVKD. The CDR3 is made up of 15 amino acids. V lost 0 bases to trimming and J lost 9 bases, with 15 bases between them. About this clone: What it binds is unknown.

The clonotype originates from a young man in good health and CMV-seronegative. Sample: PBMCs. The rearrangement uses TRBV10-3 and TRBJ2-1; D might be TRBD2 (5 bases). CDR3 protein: CAISESTPTGSEQFF. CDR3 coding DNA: TGTGCCATCAGTGAGTCGACTCCTACGGGAAGTGAGCAGTTCTTC.